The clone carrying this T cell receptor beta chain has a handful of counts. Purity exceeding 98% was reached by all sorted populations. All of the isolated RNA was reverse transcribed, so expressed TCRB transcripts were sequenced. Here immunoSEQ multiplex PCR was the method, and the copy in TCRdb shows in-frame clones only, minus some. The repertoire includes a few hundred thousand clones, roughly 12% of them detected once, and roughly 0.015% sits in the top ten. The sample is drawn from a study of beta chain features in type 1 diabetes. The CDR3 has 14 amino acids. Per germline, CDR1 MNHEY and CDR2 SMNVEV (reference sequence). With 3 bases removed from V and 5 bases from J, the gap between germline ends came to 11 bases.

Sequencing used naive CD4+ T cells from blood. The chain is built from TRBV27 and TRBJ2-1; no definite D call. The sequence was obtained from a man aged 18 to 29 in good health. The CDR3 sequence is CASSLASSDNEQFF. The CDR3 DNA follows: TGTGCCAGCAGTTTGGCGTCAAGCGACAATGAGCAGTTCTTC.